This T cell receptor (beta chain) originates from a study of OX40 agonist ivuxolimab in advanced cancers. The wider study: People in dose escalation had one of these cancers: hepatocellular carcinoma, melanoma, renal cell or head and neck cancer.

CDR1 is SGHAT and CDR2 is FQDESV in the germline V gene (reference sequence). Trimming took 5 bases from V and 9 from J, leaving 15 bases between them. The CDR3 extends over 13 amino acids. The study, taken as a whole, reports: Researchers report that CD8+ T cells had, on average, more expanded clones than CD4+. At doses 0.1 to 3.0 mg/kg, CD4+ and CD8+ clones expanded.

The table lists this clone with a few counts. Its antigen is unidentified. Data came from immunoSEQ multiplex PCR; TCRdb stores just in-frame clones and leaves some out. Among about 75,000 clones, roughly 89% were seen once, and the ten largest hold 8% to 10%. The sample here was CD4+ or CD8+ T cells sorted from blood, taken in a trial of the OX40 agonist ivuxolimab. The rearrangement joins TRBV11-1 to TRBJ2-3; D assignment may be TRBD1 or TRBD2 (5 bases each). The source of this sequence is an adult with an advanced solid tumor such as melanoma, head and neck, liver or kidney cancer. CDR3 DNA sequence: TGTGCCAGCAGCGACGGGACGCTGAGGACGCAGTATTTT. Its protein is CASSDGTLRTQYF.